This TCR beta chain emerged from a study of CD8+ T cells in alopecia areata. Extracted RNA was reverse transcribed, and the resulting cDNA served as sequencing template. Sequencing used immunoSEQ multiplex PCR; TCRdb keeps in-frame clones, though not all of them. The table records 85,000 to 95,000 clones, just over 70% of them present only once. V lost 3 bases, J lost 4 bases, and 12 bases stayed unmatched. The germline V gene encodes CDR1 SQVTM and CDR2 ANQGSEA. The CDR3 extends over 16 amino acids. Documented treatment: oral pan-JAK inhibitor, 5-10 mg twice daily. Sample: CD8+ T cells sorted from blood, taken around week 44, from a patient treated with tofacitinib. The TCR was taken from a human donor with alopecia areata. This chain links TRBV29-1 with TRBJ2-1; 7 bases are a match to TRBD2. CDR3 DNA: TGCAGCGTTGATAGGCGGGGGTCATCCAGATACAATGAGCAGTTCTTC. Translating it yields CSVDRRGSSRYNEQFF.